In this sample, the clone carrying this TCR beta chain turned up many times. No antigen is known for it. A 10-nucleotide random UMI tagged transcripts in template-switch 5'RACE cDNA synthesis. A single run covered 15-18 subjects with over 170 million TCR-beta sequences. A single record per CDR3 protein comes from TCRdb applying MiXCR to the 5' RACE reads. The repertoire holds tens of thousands of distinct CDR3 sequences, with 3% to 4.5% as singletons. From germline, CDR1 is SGHVS and CDR2 FQNEAQ. The CDR3 spans 14 residues. The V and J ends lost 4 bases and 5 bases, in that order; junction bases with no gene match: 4. This specimen belongs to a study of neurological immune-mediated disorders. Whole-study results and caveats: HTLV-1-associated myelopathy showed the most TCR clonal expansion; multiple sclerosis the least, below healthy controls. One related-CDR3 cluster, identified by phylogenetic grouping, held the repertoires of 18 of 34 multiple sclerosis patients and was a possible signature.

The TCR sequence derives from a woman aged 45-60 years with multiple sclerosis. The J gene is TRBJ2-3, the V gene TRBV7-8; 9 bases line up with TRBD2. Material for sequencing was PBMCs. The CDR3 bases are TGTGCCAGCAGCTCCAGACTAGCGGAAGATACGCAGTATTTT. Translating it yields CASSSRLAEDTQYF.